This T cell receptor beta chain came from a study of T cells in Graves' hyperthyroidism and ophthalmopathy. The CDR3 covers 16 residues. Per germline, CDR1 SQVTM and CDR2 ANQGSEA. With 4 bases removed from V and 2 bases from J, the gap between germline ends came to 19 bases. An absence of ophthalmopathy progression within 18 months meant stable Graves' hyperthyroidism. Recently diagnosed hyperthyroidism of less than 2 months' duration affected patients aged 18 to 65. Criteria for exclusion of patients were uncontrolled infection, other autoimmune disease, pregnancy or lactation. The TCR beta CDR3 regions underwent amplification using RNA transcripts as the source. When the TCR CDR3 underwent first-round RT-PCR, the HTBI primer set was used. TCRdb used MiXCR to reprocess the multiplex PCR reads, holding one entry per CDR3 protein. The table shows 350,000 to 400,000 distinct CDR3 sequences, with 15% occurring only once.

The sample consisted of blood. V and J are TRBV29-1 and TRBJ2-3; TRBD2 might be the D (6 bases). The sequence derives from a woman in her 30s with Graves' hyperthyroidism. CDR3 region: CSVGGDLTTLTDTQYF. The CDR3 bases are TGCAGCGTTGGTGGGGACTTGACCACCCTCACAGATACGCAGTATTTT.